This TCR beta chain was captured in a study of glioma-infiltrating T cells after dendritic cell vaccination. As for the study in general: At biweekly intervals, patients got three intradermal dendritic cell vaccine injections.

Input was around 1.9 ug genomic DNA, or all available if less. Profiling relied on immunoSEQ multiplex PCR, and the TCRdb table lists in-frame clones only, not all of them. The data show roughly 100,000 clones, almost 90% seen once. Sample time point: after dendritic cell vaccination, including at tumor progression/relapse. The CDR3 contains 14 residues. Germline CDR1 reads SNHLY; CDR2 reads FYNNEI. The trim removed 3 bases at V and 7 bases at J, leaving 8 bases unmatched. Sample: blood, taken after dendritic cell vaccination. The chain joins TRBV2 to TRBJ1-2, with 7 bases aligning to TRBD1. The sequence was collected from a human donor with glioblastoma. CDR3 sequence reads: CASSEDGAGGGYTF. In nucleotides, the CDR3 is TGTGCCAGCAGTGAGGATGGGGCAGGGGGTGGCTACACCTTC.